The 29 T cell receptor beta chains given below trace back to one sample, sequenced in a study of blood T cell repertoires in COVID-19. Measured with immunoSEQ multiplex PCR; TCRdb has only the in-frame clones, and not every one. The table lists tens of thousands of clones, about 91% of them singletons, with 3.7% in the top ten. Sequenced input: peripheral blood. These receptors originate from a human donor in a cohort sampled during active COVID-19.

The chain employs TRBV4-3 and TRBJ1-2; tentative D call: TRBD1 (5 bases). Germline CDR1 reads LGHNA; CDR2 reads YSLEER. Trimming removed 0 bases from V and 8 bases from J, with 10 bases in between. The CDR3 length is 13 residues. CDR3: CASSQEGQGGYTF. The CDR3 nucleotides are TGCGCCAGCAGCCAAGAAGGGCAGGGCGGCTACACCTTC.

J is TRBJ1-1 and V is TRBV5-1, with D unclear. There are 13 residues in the CDR3. The ends were cut back, 7 bases at V and 4 bases at J, with 14 bases in the middle. Germline V gene data show CDR1 as SGHRS and CDR2 as YFSETQ. In nucleotides, the CDR3 is TGCGCCAGCGGTCAGGATCCCTCCACTGAAGCTTTCTTT. It is translated as CASGQDPSTEAFF.

The V call is TRBV19, the J call TRBJ2-3, with 11 bases matching TRBD2. Per the germline V gene, CDR1 is LNHDA and CDR2 is SQIVND (reference sequence). V was pared by 1 base and J by 0 bases, with 6 bases of the junction left unmatched. The length of the CDR3 is 18 residues. CDR3 nucleotide sequence: TGTGCCAGTAGTATAGGTACACTAGCGGGGGCTAGCACAGATACGCAGTATTTT. Translation: CASSIGTLAGASTDTQYF.

The CDR3 protein is CASRSRDYTPYEQYF. CDR3 DNA: TGTGCCAGCCGATCTCGGGACTACACACCCTACGAGCAGTACTTC. The chain employs TRBV27 and TRBJ2-7, with 7 bases fitting TRBD2. V shed 8 bases and J 2 bases; nucleotides not matched to a gene: 12. CDR3 length: 15 amino acids. Germline V lookup: CDR1 MNHEY, CDR2 SMNVEV (reference sequence).

This sequence joins TRBV3-1 (or the pseudogene TRBV3-2) and TRBJ2-3, with 13 bases matching TRBD2. This CDR3 region has 16 residues. V was pared by 7 bases and J by 5 bases, with 9 bases of the junction left unmatched. The germline gives CDR1 LGHDT, CDR2 YNNKEL (reference sequence). The chain's CDR3 is CASNPRTSGGRDTQYF. DNA of the CDR3: TGTGCCAGCAACCCTCGGACTAGCGGGGGTCGAGATACGCAGTATTTT.

The rearrangement uses TRBV7-2 and TRBJ2-1, with 7 bases that match TRBD2. J lost 0 bases, V lost 3 bases, and 5 bases had no gene match. Germline-derived CDR1 and CDR2 are SGHTA and FQGNSA. The CDR3 spans 16 residues. The CDR3 nucleotides read TGTGCCAGCAGCTTGGGACTACAAATCTCCTACAATGAGCAGTTCTTC. Its protein product is CASSLGLQISYNEQFF. Full variable domain (remainder filled in from reference TRBV7-2 and TRBJ2-1): GAGVSQSPSNKVTEKGKDVELRCDPISGHTALYWYRQSLGQGLEFLIYFQGNSAPDKSGLPSDRFSAERTGGSVSTLTIQRTQQEDSAVYLCASSLGLQISYNEQFFGPGTRLTVL.

In DNA form, the CDR3 reads TGTGCCAGCAGTCGCACGTACGCACAGGCGTCCTACGAGCAGTACTTC. Protein product: CASSRTYAQASYEQYF. The rearrangement links TRBV2 to TRBJ2-7, with TRBD1 as a possible D gene (5 bases). The germline CDR1 and CDR2 sequences are SNHLY and FYNNEI. The CDR3 has 16 residues. The V gene lost 5 bases and the J gene lost 1 base, with 18 bases spanning the gap.

This chain links TRBV15 with TRBJ2-2, with TRBD1 matching 8 bases. V was pared by 6 bases and J by 1 base, with 4 bases of the junction left unmatched. Germline V gives CDR1 LNHNV, CDR2 YYDKDF (reference sequence). This CDR3 comprises 15 residues. The CDR3 nucleotides read TGTGCCACCAGTCAGGACAGGGTGAACACCGGGGAGCTGTTTTTT. This sequence encodes CATSQDRVNTGELFF.

This chain connects TRBV15 to TRBJ2-7; 11 positions match TRBD1. Trimming removed 3 bases from V and 7 bases from J; junction bases left unmatched: 5. Germline V gives CDR1 LNHNV, CDR2 YYDKDF (reference sequence). The CDR3 runs 14 residues. CDR3 loop: CATSRDRGPYEQYF. The CDR3 nucleotides are TGTGCCACCAGCAGGGACAGGGGGCCATATGAGCAGTACTTC.

The DNA of the CDR3 is TGCGCCAGCAGCCTTCATCCGGCGGGAGGCGAGAATCAGCCCCAGCATTTT. Translating gives CASSLHPAGGENQPQHF. The chain has TRBV4-1 and TRBJ1-5; D is undetermined. This CDR3 has 17 residues. Germline lookup yields CDR1 MGHRA and CDR2 YSYEKL. The V and J ends lost 4 bases and 4 bases respectively, with 20 bases between them.

V usage is TRBV5-5 and J usage is TRBJ2-3; no definite D call. Looked up from germline, CDR1 is SGHKS and CDR2 is YYEKEE (reference sequence). Deletions cut 0 bases from V and 0 bases from J, with 14 bases between. This CDR3 is built from 17 residues. The chain's CDR3 is CASSLDGEMTSTDTQYF. The CDR3 coding sequence is TGTGCCAGCAGCTTGGATGGCGAGATGACTAGCACAGATACGCAGTATTTT.

V gene TRBV4-2 combines with J gene TRBJ2-2; D not resolved. This CDR3 has 16 amino acids. The germline V gene encodes CDR1 LGHNA and CDR2 YNFKEQ. The V gene lost 0 bases and the J gene lost 0 bases, with 8 bases spanning the gap. Written as DNA, the CDR3 is TGTGCCAGCAGCCAAGATCGTGTCGCGAACACCGGGGAGCTGTTTTTT. As protein: CASSQDRVANTGELFF.

The chain joins TRBV10-3 to TRBJ1-4; 7 bases line up with TRBD1. The CDR3 is made up of 15 amino acids. After removal of 2 bases from V and 11 bases from J, the junction contained 11 bases not matched to a gene. Per the germline V gene, CDR1 is ENHRY and CDR2 is SYGVKD. For the CDR3, the DNA is TGTGCCATCAGTGAGGCGACAGGGACGAGGTATAAACTGTTTTTT. Its translation is CAISEATGTRYKLFF.

The chain has TRBV30 and TRBJ1-1, with D possibly being TRBD1 (5 bases). Germline CDR1 GTSNPN, CDR2 SVGIG (reference sequence). The CDR3 contains 14 residues. Trimming took off 2 bases at V and 4 bases at J, with 14 bases between the two ends. This CDR3 is CAWSRARRGTEAFF. The DNA for the CDR3 is TGTGCCTGGAGTAGGGCTAGGAGGGGCACTGAAGCTTTCTTT.

This clone was observed a handful of times. The chain couples TRBV19 to TRBJ2-1; maybe TRBD2 (6 bases). Germline V gene data show CDR1 as LNHDA and CDR2 as SQIVND (reference sequence). The CDR3 has 16 residues. The V gene lost 9 bases and the J gene lost 4 bases, with 22 bases spanning the gap. In nucleotides, the CDR3 is TGTGCCAGAGTTGGCGGGACCATTAGAAAGTACAATGAGCAGTTCTTC. Translating it yields CARVGGTIRKYNEQFF.

V and J are TRBV3-1 (or the pseudogene TRBV3-2) and TRBJ1-6; the D gene is possibly TRBD1 (5 bases). CDR1 is LGHDT, CDR2 YNNKEL, per germline (reference sequence). The CDR3 covers 15 residues. V was shortened by 1 base and J by 10 bases, with 14 bases between the two germline ends. The CDR3 sequence: CASSQGPQGGSPLHF. CDR3 DNA sequence: TGTGCCAGCAGCCAAGGACCGCAGGGTGGCTCACCCCTCCACTTT.

The chain employs TRBV19 and TRBJ1-4, with 7 bases aligning to TRBD1. The junction had 8 bases not matched to a gene; V was cut back by 5 bases and J by 8 bases. The CDR3 is made up of 14 amino acids. Germline CDR1 reads LNHDA; CDR2 reads SQIVND (reference sequence). The CDR3 DNA is TGTGCCAGTAGTCTACCGGGACAGCCAGAAAAACTGTTTTTT. Protein sequence: CASSLPGQPEKLFF.

V and J are TRBV9 and TRBJ2-1; a weak D match, TRBD2 (6 bases). V was cut by 3 bases and J by 1 base, with 14 bases left in between. CDR1 and CDR2 from the germline V gene are SGDLS and YYNGEE. This CDR3 spans 16 amino acids. The CDR3 reads CASSDRLVSSYNEQFF. DNA for the CDR3: TGTGCCAGCAGCGACCGACTAGTCAGTTCCTACAATGAGCAGTTCTTC. The whole variable domain, filled in from reference TRBV9 and TRBJ2-1, reads DSGVTQTPKHLITATGQRVTLRCSPRSGDLSVYWYQQSLDQGLQFLIQYYNGEERAKGNILERFSAQQFPDLHSELNLSSLELGDSALYFCASSDRLVSSYNEQFFGPGTRLTVL.

This sequence joins TRBV19 and TRBJ2-5; TRBD2 might be the D (6 bases). Trimming removed 1 base from V and 1 base from J, with 10 bases in between. This CDR3 comprises 15 residues. Germline values: CDR1 LNHDA, CDR2 SQIVND (reference sequence). DNA for the CDR3: TGTGCCAGTAGTATAGCGGGGACTCCCCAAGAGACCCAGTACTTC. Amino acids: CASSIAGTPQETQYF.

This chain connects TRBV5-1 to TRBJ1-1, with no clear D. From germline, CDR1 is SGHRS and CDR2 YFSETQ. The CDR3 has 13 amino acids. The V gene lost 4 bases and the J gene lost 1 base, with 8 bases spanning the gap. Here the CDR3 DNA reads TGCGCCAGCAGCCTTACGGGGAACACTGAAGCTTTCTTT. Translated: CASSLTGNTEAFF.

This chain joins TRBV27 and TRBJ2-5, with 9 bases fitting TRBD2. The CDR3 spans 13 residues. CDR1 is MNHEY, CDR2 SMNVEV, per germline (reference sequence). J gave up 8 bases and V 0 bases, and 1 base lay outside the gene matches. The CDR3 loop reads CASSLSSGSTQYF. In nucleotides, the CDR3 is TGTGCCAGCAGTTTATCTAGCGGGAGTACCCAGTACTTC.

This clone was detected only once. The CDR3 sequence: CASSDLTGGGYGYTF. The CDR3 DNA follows: TGTGCCAGCAGTGATTTAACAGGGGGAGGCTATGGCTACACCTTC. The chain combines TRBV25-1 with TRBJ1-2, with 8 bases matching TRBD1. In germline, CDR1 is MGHDK, CDR2 SYGVNS. V shed 3 bases and J 4 bases; nucleotides not matched to a gene: 7. This CDR3 comprises 15 residues.

This clone was seen a handful of times. The chain recombines TRBV25-1 with TRBJ2-7, with 8 bases aligning to TRBD1. There are 14 residues in the CDR3. The V gene's germline CDR1 is MGHDK and CDR2 SYGVNS. Trimming cost V 7 bases and J 5 bases; bases outside gene matches: 10. This chain's CDR3 is CASTDLGQGHEQYF. Written as DNA, the CDR3 is TGTGCCAGCACTGACCTTGGACAGGGTCACGAGCAGTACTTC.

For the CDR3, the DNA is TGTGCCAGCAGCTCCGTGGGGGGATCCAGCACAGATACGCAGTATTTT. Its translation: CASSSVGGSSTDTQYF. The chain links TRBV7-3 to TRBJ2-3, with TRBD2 as a possible D gene (6 bases). Trimming cost V 4 bases and J 0 bases, with 14 bases left between them. Germline assignment: CDR1 SGHTA and CDR2 FQGTGA. CDR3 length equals 16 residues.

This chain connects TRBV4-3 to TRBJ1-3; D is perhaps TRBD1 (6 bases). Germline CDR1 LGHNA, CDR2 YSLEER. Between the trimmed V and J ends, which lost 1 base and 2 bases, there was a span of 12 bases. CDR3 size: 16 residues. CDR3 nucleotides: TGCGCCAGCAGCCAAGGACAGGCACTTGCTGGAAACACCATATATTTT. Protein sequence: CASSQGQALAGNTIYF.

The chain recombines TRBV30 with TRBJ1-2; a weak D match, TRBD1 (6 bases). V lost 0 bases to trimming and J lost 5 bases, with 16 bases between them. Per the germline V gene, CDR1 is GTSNPN and CDR2 is SVGIG (reference sequence). The CDR3 has 15 residues. The CDR3, as DNA: TGTGCCTGGAGTGTTGGGGGGGCGCAGGGATATGGCTACACCTTC. Its protein is CAWSVGGAQGYGYTF.

CDR3 nucleotides: TGTGCCAGCAGCGAAGGGACTAGCGTGAGTGAGCAGTTCTTC. It codes for CASSEGTSVSEQFF. The chain has TRBV9 and TRBJ2-1; 10 nucleotides agree with TRBD2. The CDR3 contains 14 residues. Losses at the gene ends were 3 bases for V and 9 bases for J; bases not matched to a gene: 6. Germline lookup yields CDR1 SGDLS and CDR2 YYNGEE.

This chain links TRBV27 with TRBJ1-1, with D perhaps TRBD1 (6 bases). The CDR3 sequence is 14 residues long. With 6 bases removed from V and 0 bases from J, the gap between germline ends came to 11 bases. The germline V gene encodes CDR1 MNHEY and CDR2 SMNVEV (reference sequence). The CDR3 nucleotides read TGTGCCAGCAGCATAGGACAGATGAACACTGAAGCTTTCTTT. This gives the protein CASSIGQMNTEAFF.

This clone has just a few counts. V is TRBV7-2 and J is TRBJ1-4, with D possibly being TRBD1 (5 bases). This CDR3 contains 14 residues. The V gene's germline CDR1 is SGHTA and CDR2 FQGNSA. V was shortened by 5 bases and J by 5 bases, with 12 bases between the two germline ends. The CDR3 sequence is CASSRGAGNEKLFF. The CDR3 DNA reads TGTGCCAGCAGCCGCGGGGCAGGGAATGAAAAACTGTTTTTT. Variable domain in full (rest from reference TRBV7-2 and TRBJ1-4): GAGVSQSPSNKVTEKGKDVELRCDPISGHTALYWYRQSLGQGLEFLIYFQGNSAPDKSGLPSDRFSAERTGGSVSTLTIQRTQQEDSAVYLCASSRGAGNEKLFFGSGTQLSVL.